This entry lists 10 T cell receptor beta chains sequenced from one sample in a study of memory CD4+ T cells and cytomegalovirus serostatus. The sort gate was single viable CD3+CD4+CD8-CD45RO+ cells for memory CD4+ T cells. Sequenced by immunoSEQ multiplex PCR; TCRdb stores in-frame clones only, minus some. Of 40,000 or so clones listed, about four fifths are singletons. The sequenced sample was memory CD4+ T cells from blood. These receptors all come from an adult in good health and CMV-seronegative.

This chain connects TRBV2 to TRBJ2-1; D gene uncertain. The CDR3 consists of 14 residues. Germline V gene sequence: CDR1 SNHLY, CDR2 FYNNEI. V was cut by 3 bases and J by 6 bases, with 12 bases left in between. The CDR3 loop reads CASSDMVKGNEQFF. DNA of the CDR3: TGTGCCAGCAGTGACATGGTGAAGGGCAATGAGCAGTTCTTC. Drawing the rest from reference TRBV2 and TRBJ2-1, the complete variable domain is EPEVTQTPSHQVTQMGQEVILRCVPISNHLYFYWYRQILGQKVEFLVSFYNNEISEKSEIFDDQFSVERPDGSNFTLKIRSTKLEDSAMYFCASSDMVKGNEQFFGPGTRLTVL.

J is TRBJ2-2 and V is TRBV7-2; TRBD2 aligns across 14 bases. Losses at the gene ends were 5 bases for V and 6 bases for J; bases not matched to a gene: 8. The CDR3 loop spans 17 amino acids. Germline loops: CDR1 SGHTA, CDR2 FQGNSA. The CDR3, as DNA: TGTGCCAGCAGCCGGGGACTAGCGGGAGCTAAGGCCGGGGAGCTGTTTTTT. Its translation: CASSRGLAGAKAGELFF.

The count of this clone is one. The chain uses TRBV7-2 and TRBJ2-5; the D gene is possibly TRBD1 (5 bases). This CDR3 contains 13 residues. V shed 3 bases and J shed 6 bases, with 11 bases lying between them. The germline V gene has CDR1 SGHTA and CDR2 FQGNSA. DNA of the CDR3: TGTGCCAGCAGCTTGCAGGGTTTCCAGACCCAGTACTTC. Amino acids: CASSLQGFQTQYF. Variable domain in full (rest from reference TRBV7-2 and TRBJ2-5): GAGVSQSPSNKVTEKGKDVELRCDPISGHTALYWYRQSLGQGLEFLIYFQGNSAPDKSGLPSDRFSAERTGGSVSTLTIQRTQQEDSAVYLCASSLQGFQTQYFGPGTRLLVL.

The chain uses TRBV19 and TRBJ2-7; possibly TRBD2 for D (5 bases). V was shortened by 7 bases and J by 5 bases, with 18 bases between the two germline ends. The germline V gene encodes CDR1 LNHDA and CDR2 SQIVND (reference sequence). This CDR3 contains 14 residues. Written as DNA, the CDR3 is TGTGCCAGTAAGCCGGCGAAATACGGGAACGAGCAGTACTTC. Protein product: CASKPAKYGNEQYF. The entire variable domain, with the rest obtained from reference TRBV19 and TRBJ2-7, is as follows: DGGITQSPKYLFRKEGQNVTLSCEQNLNHDAMYWYRQDPGQGLRLIYYSQIVNDFQKGDIAEGYSVSREKKESFPLTVTSAQKNPTAFYLCASKPAKYGNEQYFGPGTRLTVT.

The CDR3 protein is CASRKGHSTDTQYF. The CDR3 bases are TGTGCCAGCAGAAAGGGACACAGTACAGATACGCAGTATTTT. This sequence joins TRBV6-5 and TRBJ2-3; a weak D match, TRBD1 (6 bases). CDR1 and CDR2 from the germline V gene are MNHEY and SVGAGI. The V gene lost 6 bases and the J gene lost 3 bases, with 13 bases spanning the gap. CDR3 length: 14 residues.

The chain employs TRBV11-3 and TRBJ2-2; the D is unclear. V lost 2 bases, J lost 4 bases, and 2 bases lay in between. The germline V gene encodes CDR1 SGHNT and CDR2 YENEEA. This CDR3 has 12 residues. CDR3 DNA sequence: TGTGCCAGCAGCTTAACCACCGGGGAGCTGTTTTTT. Its translation: CASSLTTGELFF.

This rearrangement joins TRBV7-2 to TRBJ2-3; 7 bases map to TRBD2. Trimming removed 2 bases from V and 5 bases from J; junction bases left unmatched: 13. The CDR3 length is 17 residues. Germline assignment: CDR1 SGHTA and CDR2 FQGNSA. The CDR3: CASSLLTGRPGGDTQYF. CDR3 in DNA: TGTGCCAGCAGCTTACTCACCGGACGCCCGGGGGGAGATACGCAGTATTTT. Together with reference TRBV7-2 and TRBJ2-3, the CDR3 gives the full variable domain: GAGVSQSPSNKVTEKGKDVELRCDPISGHTALYWYRQSLGQGLEFLIYFQGNSAPDKSGLPSDRFSAERTGGSVSTLTIQRTQQEDSAVYLCASSLLTGRPGGDTQYFGPGTRLTVL.

The genes are TRBV5-1 and TRBJ2-6; D may be TRBD1 (6 bases). Trimming cost V 4 bases and J 0 bases, with 14 bases left between them. Germline assignment: CDR1 SGHRS and CDR2 YFSETQ. CDR3 length: 17 residues. This CDR3 is CASSVGQIISGANVLTF. CDR3 bases: TGCGCCAGCAGCGTAGGACAGATAATCTCTGGGGCCAACGTCCTGACTTTC.

The chain uses TRBV7-2 and TRBJ1-1; D is ambiguous. The V gene's germline CDR1 is SGHTA and CDR2 FQGNSA. The V end was cut by 1 base, the J end by 4 bases, with 7 bases between. The CDR3 has 13 residues. CDR3 amino acids: CASSLGGPTEAFF. The DNA for the CDR3 is TGTGCCAGCAGCTTAGGCGGCCCCACTGAAGCTTTCTTT.

The chain combines TRBV19 with TRBJ1-5; 8 bases are shared with TRBD1. Germline values: CDR1 LNHDA, CDR2 SQIVND (reference sequence). This CDR3 is built from 13 residues. Trimming removed 6 bases from V and 2 bases from J; junction bases left unmatched: 0. The CDR3 region is CASRTGGNQPQHF. Here the CDR3 DNA reads TGTGCCAGTAGGACAGGGGGCAATCAGCCCCAGCATTTT.